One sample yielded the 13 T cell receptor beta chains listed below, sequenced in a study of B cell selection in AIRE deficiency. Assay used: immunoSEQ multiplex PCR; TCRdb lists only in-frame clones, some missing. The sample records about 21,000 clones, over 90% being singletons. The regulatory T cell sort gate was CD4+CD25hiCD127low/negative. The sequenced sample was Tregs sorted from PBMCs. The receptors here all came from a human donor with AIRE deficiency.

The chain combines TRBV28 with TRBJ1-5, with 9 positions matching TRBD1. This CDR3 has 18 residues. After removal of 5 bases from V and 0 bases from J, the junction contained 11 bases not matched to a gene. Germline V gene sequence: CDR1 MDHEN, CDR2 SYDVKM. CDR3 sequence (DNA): TGTGCCAGCAGTCCACCGGGACAGGGAGGTAATAGCAATCAGCCCCAGCATTTT. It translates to CASSPPGQGGNSNQPQHF.

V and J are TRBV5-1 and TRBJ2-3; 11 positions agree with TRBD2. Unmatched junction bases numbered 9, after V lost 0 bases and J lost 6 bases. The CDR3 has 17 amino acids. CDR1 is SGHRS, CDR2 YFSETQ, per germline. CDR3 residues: CASSLAFLAGGGDTQYF. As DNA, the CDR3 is TGCGCCAGCAGCTTGGCCTTCCTAGCGGGAGGCGGGGATACGCAGTATTTT. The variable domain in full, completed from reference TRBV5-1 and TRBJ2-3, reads KAGVTQTPRYLIKTRGQQVTLSCSPISGHRSVSWYQQTPGQGLQFLFEYFSETQRNKGNFPGRFSGRQFSNSRSEMNVSTLELGDSALYLCASSLAFLAGGGDTQYFGPGTRLTVL.

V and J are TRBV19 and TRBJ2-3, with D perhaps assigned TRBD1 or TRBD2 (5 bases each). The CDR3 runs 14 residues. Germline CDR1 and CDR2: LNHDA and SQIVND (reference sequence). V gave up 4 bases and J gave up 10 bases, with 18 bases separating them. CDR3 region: CASSSFHGAEAQYF. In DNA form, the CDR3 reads TGTGCCAGTAGTAGCTTCCACGGGGCAGAAGCGCAGTATTTT.

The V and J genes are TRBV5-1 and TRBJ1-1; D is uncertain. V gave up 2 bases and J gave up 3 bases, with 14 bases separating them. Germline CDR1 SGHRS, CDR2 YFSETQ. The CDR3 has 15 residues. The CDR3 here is CASSFTSNRDTEAFF. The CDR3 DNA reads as TGCGCCAGCAGCTTCACCTCGAACCGGGACACTGAAGCTTTCTTT.

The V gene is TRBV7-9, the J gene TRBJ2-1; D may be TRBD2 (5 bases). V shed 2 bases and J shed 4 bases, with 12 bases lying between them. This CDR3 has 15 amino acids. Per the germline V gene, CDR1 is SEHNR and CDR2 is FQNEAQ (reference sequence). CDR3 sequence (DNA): TGTGCCAGCAGCTTATCTTTAGCGACGTACAATGAGCAGTTCTTC. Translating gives CASSLSLATYNEQFF.

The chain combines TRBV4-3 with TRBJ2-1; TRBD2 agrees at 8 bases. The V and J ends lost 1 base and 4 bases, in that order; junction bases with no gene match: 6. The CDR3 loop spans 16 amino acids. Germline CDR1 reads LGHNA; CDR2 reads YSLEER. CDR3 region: CASSQALSGKYNEQFF. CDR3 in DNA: TGCGCCAGCAGCCAAGCCCTTAGCGGGAAATACAATGAGCAGTTCTTC.

Here the CDR3 reads CASSLGGIYQETQYF. As DNA, the CDR3 is TGCGCCAGCAGCTTGGGGGGGATTTACCAAGAGACCCAGTACTTC. The V call is TRBV5-1, the J call TRBJ2-5, with D perhaps TRBD1 or TRBD2 (5 bases each). V shed 0 bases and J shed 0 bases, with 9 bases lying between them. The CDR3 is made up of 15 amino acids. Per the germline V gene, CDR1 is SGHRS and CDR2 is YFSETQ.

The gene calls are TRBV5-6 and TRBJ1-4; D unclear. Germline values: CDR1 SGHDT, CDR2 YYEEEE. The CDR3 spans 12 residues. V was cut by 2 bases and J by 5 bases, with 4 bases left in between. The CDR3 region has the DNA TGTGCCAGCAGCTTTCCAAATGAAAAACTGTTTTTT. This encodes CASSFPNEKLFF. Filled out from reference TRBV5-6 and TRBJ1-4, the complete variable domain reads DAGVTQSPTHLIKTRGQQVTLRCSPKSGHDTVSWYQQALGQGPQFIFQYYEEEERQRGNFPDRFSGHQFPNYSSELNVNALLLGDSALYLCASSFPNEKLFFGSGTQLSVL.

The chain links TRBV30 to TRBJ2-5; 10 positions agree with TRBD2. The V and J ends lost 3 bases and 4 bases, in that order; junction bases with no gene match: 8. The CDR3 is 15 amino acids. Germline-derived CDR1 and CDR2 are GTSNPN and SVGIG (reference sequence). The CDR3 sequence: CAWRLLAGVVETQYF. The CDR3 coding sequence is TGTGCCTGGAGGTTGCTAGCGGGAGTTGTAGAGACCCAGTACTTC. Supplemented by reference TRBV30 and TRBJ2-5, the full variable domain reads SQTIHQWPATLVQPVGSPLSLECTVEGTSNPNLYWYRQAAGRGLQLLFYSVGIGQISSEVPQNLSASRPQDRQFILSSKKLLLSDSGFYLCAWRLLAGVVETQYFGPGTRLLVL.

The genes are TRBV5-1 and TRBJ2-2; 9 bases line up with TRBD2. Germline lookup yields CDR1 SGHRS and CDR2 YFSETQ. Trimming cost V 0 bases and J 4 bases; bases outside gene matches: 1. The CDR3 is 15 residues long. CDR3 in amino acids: CASSLASGVTGELFF. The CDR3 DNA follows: TGCGCCAGCAGCTTGGCTAGCGGGGTCACCGGGGAGCTGTTTTTT.

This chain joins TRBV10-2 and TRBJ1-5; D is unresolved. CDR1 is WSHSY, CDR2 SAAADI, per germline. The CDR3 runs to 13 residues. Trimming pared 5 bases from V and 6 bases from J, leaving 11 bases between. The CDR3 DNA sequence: TGCGCCAGCAGTCCTGCGGCGGGTCAGCCCCAGCATTTT. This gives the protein CASSPAAGQPQHF.

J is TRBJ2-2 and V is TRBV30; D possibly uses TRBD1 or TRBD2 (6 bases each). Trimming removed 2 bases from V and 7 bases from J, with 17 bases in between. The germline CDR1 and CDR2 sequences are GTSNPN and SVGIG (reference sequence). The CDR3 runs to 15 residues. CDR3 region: CAWSLVGGRVGELFF. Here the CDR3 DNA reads TGTGCCTGGAGTCTGGTAGGGGGGCGGGTCGGGGAGCTGTTTTTT.

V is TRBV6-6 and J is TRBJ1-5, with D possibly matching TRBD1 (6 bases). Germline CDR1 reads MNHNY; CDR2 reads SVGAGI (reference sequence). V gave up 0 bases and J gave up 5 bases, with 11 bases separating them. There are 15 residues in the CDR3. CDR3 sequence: CASSYSRGRDQPQHF. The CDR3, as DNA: TGTGCCAGCAGTTACTCTAGGGGGAGGGATCAGCCCCAGCATTTT.